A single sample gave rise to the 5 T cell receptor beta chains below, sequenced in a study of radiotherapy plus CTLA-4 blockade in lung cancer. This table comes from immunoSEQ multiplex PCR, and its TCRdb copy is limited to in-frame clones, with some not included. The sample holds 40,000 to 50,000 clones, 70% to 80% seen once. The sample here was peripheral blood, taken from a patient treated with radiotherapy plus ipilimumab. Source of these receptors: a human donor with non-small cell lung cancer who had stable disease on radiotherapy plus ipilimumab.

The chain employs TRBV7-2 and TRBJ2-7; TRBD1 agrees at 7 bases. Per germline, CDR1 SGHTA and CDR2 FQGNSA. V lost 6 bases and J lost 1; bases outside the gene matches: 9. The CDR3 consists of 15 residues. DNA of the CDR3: TGTGCCAGCAGTCTCGACAGGGCAGCATCCTACGAGCAGTACTTC. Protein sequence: CASSLDRAASYEQYF.

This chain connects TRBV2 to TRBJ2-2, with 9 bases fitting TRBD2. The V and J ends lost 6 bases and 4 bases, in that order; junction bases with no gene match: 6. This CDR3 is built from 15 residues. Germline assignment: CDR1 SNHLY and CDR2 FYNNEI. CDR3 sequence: CASRRASGATGELFF. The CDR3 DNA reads TGTGCCAGCAGAAGGGCTAGCGGGGCCACCGGGGAGCTGTTTTTT.

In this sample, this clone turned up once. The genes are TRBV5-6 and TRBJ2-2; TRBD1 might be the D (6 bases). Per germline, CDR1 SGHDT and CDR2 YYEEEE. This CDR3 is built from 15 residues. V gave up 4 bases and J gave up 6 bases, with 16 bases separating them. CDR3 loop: CASSPDFEGAGELFF. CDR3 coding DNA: TGTGCCAGCAGCCCGGATTTCGAGGGGGCCGGGGAGCTGTTTTTT.

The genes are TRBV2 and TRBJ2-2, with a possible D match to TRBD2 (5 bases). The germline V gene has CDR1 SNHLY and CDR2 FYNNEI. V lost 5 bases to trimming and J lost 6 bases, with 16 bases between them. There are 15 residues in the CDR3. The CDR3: CASSSRRGAAGELFF. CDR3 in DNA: TGTGCCAGCAGTTCCCGCCGGGGTGCGGCCGGGGAGCTGTTTTTT. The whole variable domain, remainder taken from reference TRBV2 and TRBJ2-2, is EPEVTQTPSHQVTQMGQEVILRCVPISNHLYFYWYRQILGQKVEFLVSFYNNEISEKSEIFDDQFSVERPDGSNFTLKIRSTKLEDSAMYFCASSSRRGAAGELFFGEGSRLTVL.

The CDR3: CASSPRQGAGTEAFF. CDR3 nucleotide sequence: TGTGCCAGTAGTCCGAGACAGGGGGCAGGCACTGAAGCTTTCTTT. The rearrangement uses TRBV19 and TRBJ1-1, with 10 nucleotides matching TRBD1. The trim removed 5 bases at V and 4 bases at J, leaving 7 bases unmatched. CDR1 LNHDA and CDR2 SQIVND come from the germline V gene (reference sequence). The CDR3 is made up of 15 amino acids.